The 26 T cell receptor beta chains presented below share a single source sample, sequenced in a study of blood T cells in healthy people across ages. A second PCR, run for about 7 to 12 cycles, used a sample-barcoded 5' primer plus a J-beta primer mix. TCRdb independently ran MiXCR on the 5' RACE reads; one entry per CDR3 protein. Of 1.5 million to 2 million distinct CDR3 sequences in the sample, 28% were seen once. Sequencing input: blood. The receptors were gathered from a woman aged 25 to 45 in good health.

The sample holds many counts of this clonotype. The chain uses TRBV6-6 and TRBJ2-5; D remains ambiguous. Germline values: CDR1 MNHNY, CDR2 SVGAGI (reference sequence). The CDR3 runs to 14 residues. V lost 3 bases, J lost 4 bases, and 12 bases lay in between. The CDR3 sequence is CASSYPSGGETQYF. As DNA, the CDR3 is TGTGCCAGCAGTTATCCTTCGGGTGGAGAGACCCAGTACTTC.

The chain carries TRBV29-1 and TRBJ1-3; D remains unclear. CDR3 length equals 13 residues. The V and J ends lost 3 bases and 0 bases respectively, with 6 bases between them. Looked up from germline, CDR1 is SQVTM and CDR2 is ANQGSEA. Here the CDR3 DNA reads TGCAGCGTTGACTCCATCTCTGGAAACACCATATATTTT. Translated: CSVDSISGNTIYF.

CDR3 loop: CASSASADTGELFF. For the CDR3, the DNA is TGTGCCAGCTCAGCTTCAGCGGACACCGGGGAGCTGTTTTTT. The V gene is TRBV18, the J gene TRBJ2-2, with D possibly TRBD2 on 5 matching bases. From germline, CDR1 is KGHSH and CDR2 LQKENI. This CDR3 contains 14 residues. V was cut by 5 bases and J by 3 bases, with 10 bases left in between.

The CDR3 region is CASSVAGPGNEQFF. The DNA for the CDR3 is TGTGCCAGCAGCGTAGCGGGGCCGGGGAATGAGCAGTTCTTC. The gene calls are TRBV9 and TRBJ2-1; D may be TRBD1 or TRBD2 (5 bases each). The length of the CDR3 is 14 residues. Germline loops: CDR1 SGDLS, CDR2 YYNGEE. V lost 0 bases, J lost 7 bases, and 11 bases lay in between.

The chain recombines TRBV6-5 with TRBJ1-4, with unresolved D. The CDR3 spans 14 residues. Trimming removed 4 bases from V and 1 base from J, with 7 bases in between. From germline, CDR1 is MNHEY and CDR2 SVGAGI. The DNA of the CDR3 is TGTGCCAGCAGTTCTAAGGGAACTAATGAAAAACTGTTTTTT. Translated, it gives CASSSKGTNEKLFF.

The chain couples TRBV20-1 to TRBJ2-3; 7 bases match TRBD1. Trimming removed 4 bases from V and 1 base from J; junction bases left unmatched: 5. Germline CDR1 is DFQATT and CDR2 is SNEGSKA (reference sequence). The CDR3 is made up of 14 amino acids. Here the CDR3 reads CSATPGGGTDTQYF. The CDR3 DNA reads TGCAGTGCTACCCCAGGGGGAGGCACAGATACGCAGTATTTT.

The CDR3 is CASSPPVDAYEQYF. The CDR3 DNA follows: TGTGCCAGCTCACCACCGGTGGATGCCTACGAGCAGTACTTC. The rearrangement uses TRBV18 and TRBJ2-7, with D unresolved. Looked up from germline, CDR1 is KGHSH and CDR2 is LQKENI. The V and J ends lost 0 bases and 2 bases respectively, with 8 bases between them. The CDR3 spans 14 residues. The whole variable domain, filled in from reference TRBV18 and TRBJ2-7, reads NAGVMQNPRHLVRRRGQEARLRCSPMKGHSHVYWYRQLPEEGLKFMVYLQKENIIDESGMPKERFSAEFPKEGPSILRIQQVVRGDSAAYFCASSPPVDAYEQYFGPGTRLTVT.

J is TRBJ2-6 and V is TRBV29-1, with D unclear. CDR1 and CDR2 (germline): SQVTM, ANQGSEA. Trimming removed 3 bases from V and 0 bases from J, with 9 bases in between. The CDR3 is made up of 15 amino acids. In DNA form, the CDR3 reads TGCAGCGTTGACAAACAGCCCTCTGGGGCCAACGTCCTGACTTTC. Amino acids: CSVDKQPSGANVLTF.

This clonotype was counted between two and nine times. The chain links TRBV7-9 to TRBJ1-6; D is ambiguous. The CDR3 is made up of 13 amino acids. The V end was cut by 5 bases, the J end by 7 bases, with 9 bases between. The V gene's germline CDR1 is SEHNR and CDR2 FQNEAQ (reference sequence). CDR3 in DNA: TGTGCCAGCAGCGTAGACGGAAATTCACCCCTCCACTTT. Its translation: CASSVDGNSPLHF.

The chain has TRBV4-3 and TRBJ2-3; D gene unclear. The CDR3 totals 14 residues. Germline-derived CDR1 and CDR2 are LGHNA and YSLEER. The V end was cut by 0 bases, the J end by 4 bases, with 8 bases between. CDR3 DNA sequence: TGCGCCAGCAGCCAAGACCCCTCTTCAGATACGCAGTATTTT. It encodes CASSQDPSSDTQYF.

V usage is TRBV28 and J usage is TRBJ2-3; 10 nucleotides match TRBD2. V lost 2 bases to trimming and J lost 5 bases; unmatched junction nucleotides: 4. Germline V lookup: CDR1 MDHEN, CDR2 SYDVKM. The CDR3 extends over 15 amino acids. CDR3 sequence: CASSLRAGGKDTQYF. The DNA for the CDR3 is TGTGCCAGCAGTTTACGAGCGGGGGGGAAAGATACGCAGTATTTT. The full variable domain, completed using reference TRBV28 and TRBJ2-3, is DVKVTQSSRYLVKRTGEKVFLECVQDMDHENMFWYRQDPGLGLRLIYFSYDVKMKEKGDIPEGYSVSREKKERFSLILESASTNQTSMYLCASSLRAGGKDTQYFGPGTRLTVL.

The genes are TRBV5-1 and TRBJ1-6; D remains ambiguous. Germline values: CDR1 SGHRS, CDR2 YFSETQ. The CDR3 has 15 amino acids. V was pared by 6 bases and J by 7 bases, with 17 bases between. CDR3 loop: CASTRWTSDNSPLHF. The CDR3 coding sequence is TGCGCCAGCACCCGATGGACTTCCGACAATTCACCCCTCCACTTT.

The V call is TRBV5-1, the J call TRBJ2-5; D not resolved. V lost 3 bases, J lost 4 bases, and 13 bases lay in between. The CDR3 is made up of 14 amino acids. CDR1 is SGHRS, CDR2 YFSETQ, per germline. CDR3 protein: CASSSIGRLETQYF. As DNA, the CDR3 is TGCGCCAGCAGCTCAATAGGGCGCCTAGAGACCCAGTACTTC.

This clonotype has ten or more counts. The rearrangement joins TRBV27 to TRBJ1-2, with 9 bases aligning to TRBD1. Per germline, CDR1 MNHEY and CDR2 SMNVEV (reference sequence). Trimming cost V 3 bases and J 5 bases; bases outside gene matches: 4. This CDR3 region has 14 residues. CDR3 nucleotides: TGTGCCAGCAGTTTGTCGGGACAGGGTTATGGCTACACCTTC. It codes for CASSLSGQGYGYTF.

This rearrangement joins TRBV7-2 to TRBJ2-3; a possible D gene is TRBD2 (5 bases). The CDR3 covers 16 residues. Germline V gives CDR1 SGHTA, CDR2 FQGNSA. Trimming cost V 4 bases and J 6 bases, with 20 bases left between them. The CDR3 region is CASSYRRRTTTDTQYF. CDR3 coding DNA: TGTGCCAGCAGCTACCGGAGGAGGACCACAACGGATACGCAGTATTTT.

A few counts support this clonotype. This chain connects TRBV2 to TRBJ2-7; the D gene is possibly TRBD1 (5 bases). The CDR3 extends over 14 amino acids. In germline, CDR1 is SNHLY, CDR2 FYNNEI. V was trimmed by 10 bases and J by 2 bases, leaving 18 bases between them. The CDR3 here is CAMLVGQGPYEQYF. DNA for the CDR3: TGTGCCATGCTAGTGGGCCAGGGTCCCTACGAGCAGTACTTC. Together with reference TRBV2 and TRBJ2-7, the CDR3 gives the full variable domain: EPEVTQTPSHQVTQMGQEVILRCVPISNHLYFYWYRQILGQKVEFLVSFYNNEISEKSEIFDDQFSVERPDGSNFTLKIRSTKLEDSAMYFCAMLVGQGPYEQYFGPGTRLTVT.

The sample holds a few counts of this clonotype. The chain couples TRBV11-2 to TRBJ2-6; 7 nucleotides align to TRBD2. Germline V lookup: CDR1 SGHAT, CDR2 FQNNGV. Losses at the gene ends were 2 bases for V and 1 base for J; bases not matched to a gene: 8. The CDR3 covers 18 residues. The CDR3 loop is CASSLISGLPSGANVLTF. DNA of the CDR3: TGTGCCAGCAGCTTAATCTCGGGACTACCTTCTGGGGCCAACGTCCTGACTTTC.

This clonotype has only a few counts. This chain joins TRBV12-5 and TRBJ1-4, with D perhaps matching TRBD1 (5 bases). This CDR3 region has 12 residues. With 6 bases removed from V and 8 bases from J, the gap between germline ends came to 10 bases. The V gene's germline CDR1 is LGHNT and CDR2 FRNRAP. The CDR3 DNA is TGTGCTAGTGGCCCCAGGGCAGAAAAACTGTTTTTT. Its protein product is CASGPRAEKLFF. Full variable domain (remainder filled in from reference TRBV12-5 and TRBJ1-4): DARVTQTPRHKVTEMGQEVTMRCQPILGHNTVFWYRQTMMQGLELLAYFRNRAPLDDSGMPKDRFSAEMPDATLATLKIQPSEPRDSAVYFCASGPRAEKLFFGSGTQLSVL.

Worth noting for this clonotype: Being one base from a much bigger clone, this may be a read error. The chain is built from TRBV7-2 and TRBJ1-1; D remains unclear. V lost 3 bases, J lost 4 bases, and 12 bases lay in between. Germline V gene sequence: CDR1 SGHTA, CDR2 FQGNSA. This CDR3 is built from 14 residues. The CDR3 is CASSLYYHSTEAFF. The CDR3 region has the DNA TGTGCCAGCAGCTTGTACTATCATAGCACTGAAGCTTTCTTT.

This clonotype was detected only a few times. The rearrangement joins TRBV6-6 to TRBJ2-7, with D possibly matching TRBD2 (6 bases). Trimming shortened V by 4 bases and J by 1 base, and 17 bases separated the two germline ends. The CDR3 spans 16 residues. In germline, CDR1 is MNHNY, CDR2 SVGAGI (reference sequence). This chain's CDR3 is CASSSLGGSGSYEQYF. CDR3 coding DNA: TGTGCCAGCAGTTCCCTAGGTGGTAGCGGTTCCTACGAGCAGTACTTC.

Only a few counts were recorded for this clonotype. The rearrangement uses TRBV6-2 or TRBV6-3 and TRBJ2-4, with 10 bases that match TRBD1. TRBJ2-7 explains the end of the DNA better; the J call may be wrong. The CDR3 is made up of 14 amino acids. Germline V CDR1 and CDR2: MNHEY, SVGEGT. CDR3 sequence: CASTKDRGLLEQYF. The CDR3 region has the DNA TGTGCCAGCACCAAAGACAGGGGGCTACTCGAGCAGTACTTC.

The rearrangement joins TRBV9 to TRBJ2-1, with 9 nucleotides matching TRBD2. The germline gives CDR1 SGDLS, CDR2 YYNGEE. CDR3 size: 15 residues. With 0 bases clipped from V and 7 bases from J, the junction kept 5 bases outside the gene matches. CDR3 coding DNA: TGTGCCAGCAGCGTAGGGCCGCTAGCGGGAAATGAGCAGTTCTTC. Protein product: CASSVGPLAGNEQFF.

There are a few counts of this clonotype. The chain recombines TRBV12-3 or TRBV12-4 with TRBJ2-1; D ambiguous. The CDR3 contains 14 residues. V was trimmed by 5 bases and J by 5 bases, leaving 13 bases between them. CDR3 sequence: CASSPRSNDNEQFF. The DNA of the CDR3 is TGTGCCAGCAGTCCTCGGTCTAACGACAATGAGCAGTTCTTC.

Comment on this clonotype: An end of the junction does not agree with germline; a read error may underlie this. The chain is built from TRBV10-3 and TRBJ2-7; D is undetermined. Per the germline V gene, CDR1 is ENHRY and CDR2 is SYGVKD. This CDR3 region has 12 residues. CDR3 DNA sequence: TGTACCATCAGTGGCAGCTCCTACGAGCAGTACTTC. Translating it yields CTISGSSYEQYF.

The V call is TRBV7-9, the J call TRBJ2-1, with TRBD2 identical over 11 bases. Germline values: CDR1 SEHNR, CDR2 FQNEAQ (reference sequence). The CDR3 has 15 residues. After removal of 2 bases from V and 8 bases from J, the junction contained 5 bases not matched to a gene. Written as DNA, the CDR3 is TGTGCCAGCAGCTTAAAACTAGCGGGAGCGGATGAGCAGTTCTTC. It encodes CASSLKLAGADEQFF. Supplemented by reference TRBV7-9 and TRBJ2-1, the full variable domain reads DTGVSQNPRHKITKRGQNVTFRCDPISEHNRLYWYRQTLGQGPEFLTYFQNEAQLEKSRLLSDRFSAERPKGSFSTLEIQRTEQGDSAMYLCASSLKLAGADEQFFGPGTRLTVL.

The V gene is TRBV12-3 or TRBV12-4, the J gene TRBJ2-1; D is perhaps TRBD2 (6 bases). Trimming removed 6 bases at V and 2 bases at J, with 14 bases between. The CDR3 loop spans 15 amino acids. The CDR3: CASSRSGWTYNEQFF. The CDR3, as DNA: TGTGCCAGCAGCCGGAGCGGGTGGACCTACAATGAGCAGTTCTTC.